The T cell receptor (beta chain) under discussion was sequenced for a study of blood T cells in healthy people across ages (dated by TCRdb to between 2014 and 2017). Context from the whole study: In model experiments, roughly one uniquely barcoded TCR beta cDNA molecule per two T cells was captured by template switching. Using deep sequencing normalized with unique cDNA molecular identifiers, the study measured how TCR beta repertoire diversity changes with age. The donors were divided into four age groups: young (average around 17 years), middle-aged (around 41), aged (roughly 60) and long-lived (nearly 85). To avoid experimental bias, donors of different ages were spread randomly across the sequencing lanes. For two donors (one aged 18 to 29 and one aged 80 or older), the study analyzed two additional independent replicas of 1 million unique cDNA reads from the same blood draw.

The method behind the library was 5' RACE. The listed sequencing device is Illumina HiSeq 2500. The second PCR ran for about 6 to 11 cycles and used a J-beta primer mix along with a sample-barcoded 5' primer. Each TCR beta cDNA molecule received a unique molecular identifier from a template-switch 5' adaptor carrying 12 random nucleotides. Each sample yielded at least 2.5 million CDR3-containing paired-end reads. All of the RNA was converted into first-strand cDNA using the Mint cDNA synthesis kit, with a TRBC-specific oligonucleotide serving as the primer. Following uracil-DNA glycosylase treatment, a first 18-cycle PCR with universal primers M1SS and BC2_uni_R was performed on all cDNA. On the authors' methods: For normalization, 1 million high-quality reads were randomly selected from each sample, with every read carrying a distinct molecular identifier. Reads sharing molecular identifiers were discarded rather than binned into consensus sequences. MiTCR, set to a Q25 quality threshold and the strictest error-elimination algorithm, was used for CDR3 identification, clonotype clustering and error correction. A nonparametric unseen species model using Euler transformation provided a lower-bound estimate of total TCR beta diversity. In TCRdb, the public reads were trimmed at Q25 with fastp and aligned with MiXCR, with productive beta chains retained. Under each unique CDR3 protein, matching rows form one entry showing the most common genes and DNA. The V and J calls here are based on TCRdb, not the publication. In this sample the table shows 1.5 million to 2 million distinct CDR3 sequences, roughly 32% of which occur a single time. Roughly 12% of the sample belongs to the ten largest clones.

The paper as a whole reports these results and caveats: Donor CMV infection status was unknown, potentially confounding age-related changes in expanded clonotypes. Observed TCR beta diversity per million T cells fell roughly linearly with age, and a significant reduction was already apparent by age roughly 40. Estimates of total diversity based on one million sequenced T cells were considered lower bounds and underestimates. Compared with the aged group, the long-lived group had more naive CD4+ T cells, fewer expanded clones and increased TCR diversity, suggesting age selection. A strong correlation was found between observed TCR beta diversity and the percentage of naive T cells measured by flow cytometry. Because profiling used bulk unsorted PBMCs, naive and antigen-experienced compartments could not be compared conclusively.

This clonotype turned up a few times. There is no known antigen for this receptor. No much larger clone is present one base from it, and per-base qualities are unavailable. For CDR1 and CDR2, the germline V gene (reference sequence) lists DFQATT and SNEGSKA. From its cysteine to its phenylalanine, the CDR3 spans 15 amino acids. Only the CDR3 DNA is retained, 45 bases long and in frame from the first base. The trim is 0 bases for V and 3 bases for J, with a gap of 15 bases between the germline ends. Systemically healthy Caucasian individuals from Russia, 39 in total and aged roughly 6 to 95 years, were included as donors. Each donor gave ten milliliters of peripheral blood, drawn into EDTA-treated Vacutainer tubes. Ficoll-Paque density-gradient centrifugation was used to isolate PBMCs, with at least 7 million per sample. Total RNA was extracted from PBMCs with Trizol reagent, with at least 5.5 micrograms obtained per sample. The percentages of naive CD45RAhigh/CD27high T cells were determined by flow cytometry on a PBMC aliquot from every donor.

The clonotype originates from a woman aged 30 to 39 in good health. The sample was blood. This chain joins TRBV20-1 to TRBJ2-7; the D element might be TRBD1 or TRBD2, as each aligns at 5 bases. The encoded CDR3 is CSARDFGDPFYEQYF. The DNA sequence is TGCAGTGCTAGAGATTTCGGGGACCCATTCTACGAGCAGTACTTC.